The 26 T cell receptor beta chains in this list originate from one sample, sequenced in a study of blood T cell repertoires in COVID-19. The method was immunoSEQ multiplex PCR; TCRdb's version includes in-frame clones alone and lacks a portion of them. Among around 110,000 clones, 65% to 80% were seen once, and the ten largest hold 4% to 4.5%. Sequenced input: peripheral blood. The receptors stem from a man aged 65 to 85 with acute or convalescent COVID-19.

The chain recombines TRBV29-1 with TRBJ2-1, with D perhaps TRBD1 (7 bases). Trimming shortened V by 3 bases and J by 6 bases, and 21 bases separated the two germline ends. The CDR3 is 16 residues long. In germline, CDR1 is SQVTM, CDR2 ANQGSEA. CDR3 region: CSVEDRSRRGTNEQFF. CDR3 bases: TGCAGCGTTGAGGACAGGTCCCGGCGGGGAACCAATGAGCAGTTCTTC.

V usage is TRBV5-5 and J usage is TRBJ1-2; D remains ambiguous. CDR3 length equals 14 residues. The germline gives CDR1 SGHKS, CDR2 YYEKEE (reference sequence). V dropped 2 bases and J dropped 4 bases, with 12 bases sitting between them. CDR3: CASSFSLEGYGYTF. DNA of the CDR3: TGTGCCAGCAGCTTCTCCCTGGAGGGCTATGGCTACACCTTC.

The chain couples TRBV2 to TRBJ1-2; D may be TRBD1 (5 bases). The V end lost 4 bases, the J end lost 7 bases, and 13 bases lay between the germline ends. From germline, CDR1 is SNHLY and CDR2 FYNNEI. CDR3 length: 13 residues. The CDR3 region is CASSAGQAGGYTF. The DNA for the CDR3 is TGTGCCAGCAGTGCAGGGCAGGCTGGTGGCTACACCTTC.

The chain recombines TRBV7-9 with TRBJ1-4; weak D call: TRBD1 (6 bases). V gave up 5 bases and J gave up 14 bases, with 12 bases separating them. CDR1 is SEHNR, CDR2 FQNEAQ, per germline (reference sequence). CDR3 length: 11 amino acids. The CDR3 loop is CASSPTGSLFF. CDR3 sequence (DNA): TGTGCCAGCAGCCCTACAGGGTCCCTGTTTTTT.

The chain couples TRBV7-9 to TRBJ2-3, with 7 bases identical to TRBD1. CDR1 and CDR2 from the germline V gene are SEHNR and FQNEAQ (reference sequence). After removal of 3 bases from V and 6 bases from J, the junction contained 12 bases not matched to a gene. This CDR3 spans 16 amino acids. CDR3 protein: CASSFRPTGDGDTQYF. DNA for the CDR3: TGTGCCAGCAGCTTCAGGCCTACAGGGGATGGGGATACGCAGTATTTT.

The V gene is TRBV9, the J gene TRBJ2-2; 12 nucleotides align to TRBD2. V lost 3 bases to trimming and J lost 0 bases; unmatched junction nucleotides: 6. Per germline, CDR1 SGDLS and CDR2 YYNGEE. The CDR3 is 18 residues long. CDR3 nucleotides: TGTGCCAGCAGCGCTTTACTAGCGGGGGGCGCGAACACCGGGGAGCTGTTTTTT. This translates into CASSALLAGGANTGELFF. The full variable domain, with the rest looked up from reference TRBV9 and TRBJ2-2, is DSGVTQTPKHLITATGQRVTLRCSPRSGDLSVYWYQQSLDQGLQFLIQYYNGEERAKGNILERFSAQQFPDLHSELNLSSLELGDSALYFCASSALLAGGANTGELFFGEGSRLTVL.

The chain has TRBV11-3 and TRBJ2-5, with 8 bases identical to TRBD1. This CDR3 is built from 15 residues. The J segment lost 3 bases and the V segment lost 1 base, leaving 4 bases of the junction unmatched. Germline-derived CDR1 and CDR2 are SGHNT and YENEEA. CDR3 DNA: TGTGCCAGCAGCTTAGGCACAGGGGGTGAAGAGACCCAGTACTTC. It yields the protein CASSLGTGGEETQYF.

This chain connects TRBV14 to TRBJ1-2, with D possibly TRBD1 on 5 matching bases. Germline V gene lookup returns CDR1 SGHDN and CDR2 FVKESK. This CDR3 region has 13 residues. Trimming removed 3 bases from V and 7 bases from J, with 12 bases in between. CDR3 protein: CASSQDIEFGYTF. The DNA for the CDR3 is TGTGCCAGCAGCCAGGACATTGAATTTGGCTACACCTTC. The whole variable domain, filled in from reference TRBV14 and TRBJ1-2, reads EAGVTQFPSHSVIEKGQTVTLRCDPISGHDNLYWYRRVMGKEIKFLLHFVKESKQDESGMPNNRFLAERTGGTYSTLKVQPAELEDSGVYFCASSQDIEFGYTFGSGTRLTVV.

The rearrangement links TRBV11-2 to TRBJ1-1; 7 positions match TRBD1. The J segment lost 5 bases and the V segment lost 5 bases, leaving 14 bases of the junction unmatched. The CDR3 runs to 16 residues. Germline lookup yields CDR1 SGHAT and CDR2 FQNNGV. The CDR3 loop is CASSIRYRGRGTEAFF. As DNA, the CDR3 is TGTGCCAGCAGCATTAGATACAGGGGTCGGGGAACTGAAGCTTTCTTT.

The V and J genes are TRBV11-2 and TRBJ2-7; no clear D gene. This CDR3 comprises 13 residues. Trimming removed 3 bases from V and 3 bases from J, with 9 bases in between. CDR1 and CDR2 (germline): SGHAT, FQNNGV. The CDR3 nucleotides are TGTGCCAGCAGCTTGACACAACTCTACGAGCAGTACTTC. Amino acid sequence: CASSLTQLYEQYF.

The chain uses TRBV3-1 (or the pseudogene TRBV3-2) and TRBJ1-1; unclear D gene. Germline lookup yields CDR1 LGHDT and CDR2 YNNKEL (reference sequence). Trimming took off 3 bases at V and 3 bases at J, with 11 bases between the two ends. The CDR3 covers 14 residues. CDR3 residues: CASSHGGRDTEAFF. CDR3 coding DNA: TGTGCCAGCAGCCACGGAGGAAGGGACACTGAAGCTTTCTTT.

The rearrangement joins TRBV18 to TRBJ2-1, with D unresolved. The ends were cut back, 3 bases at V and 2 bases at J, with 5 bases in the middle. In germline, CDR1 is KGHSH, CDR2 LQKENI. The CDR3 has 13 residues. The CDR3 is CASSPSAYNEQFF. In DNA form, the CDR3 reads TGTGCCAGCTCACCCTCAGCCTACAATGAGCAGTTCTTC.

The gene calls are TRBV7-9 and TRBJ1-6, with D possibly matching TRBD1 (5 bases). This CDR3 has 16 residues. The V end was cut by 1 base, the J end by 5 bases, with 12 bases between. Germline V gene data show CDR1 as SEHNR and CDR2 as FQNEAQ (reference sequence). The CDR3 sequence: CASSLVSAGHNSPLHF. The CDR3 DNA sequence: TGTGCCAGCAGCTTAGTTTCAGCAGGGCATAATTCACCCCTCCACTTT.

The gene calls are TRBV7-8 and TRBJ2-1; a weak D match, TRBD1 (5 bases). The CDR3 extends over 19 amino acids. Germline V gives CDR1 SGHVS, CDR2 FQNEAQ. The germline V and J ends were trimmed by 1 base and 2 bases, with 21 bases remaining between them. As DNA, the CDR3 is TGTGCCAGCAGCTTAGAGCTGATTCTTTGGGGCAGGGCCTACAATGAGCAGTTCTTC. Amino acids: CASSLELILWGRAYNEQFF.

This clone has ten or more counts. The rearrangement links TRBV3-1 (or the pseudogene TRBV3-2) to TRBJ2-2, with a possible D match to TRBD2 (5 bases). Germline CDR1 reads LGHDT; CDR2 reads YNNKEL (reference sequence). With 4 bases removed from V and 8 bases from J, the gap between germline ends came to 17 bases. CDR3 length equals 15 residues. CDR3 sequence: CASSPLARGSGELFF. The CDR3 DNA follows: TGTGCCAGCAGCCCCTTGGCCCGAGGGTCGGGGGAGCTGTTTTTT.

The chain recombines TRBV7-8 with TRBJ1-2; TRBD1 matches 9 bases. Trimming cost V 2 bases and J 4 bases; bases outside gene matches: 2. The CDR3 extends over 14 amino acids. Germline V CDR1 and CDR2: SGHVS, FQNEAQ. The CDR3: CASSLLTGGYGYTF. The CDR3 bases are TGTGCCAGCAGCTTATTGACAGGGGGCTATGGCTACACCTTC.

The V gene is TRBV19, the J gene TRBJ1-5, with D possibly TRBD1 on 6 matching bases. V was cut by 3 bases and J by 3 bases, with 15 bases left in between. The CDR3 covers 16 residues. Germline-derived CDR1 and CDR2 are LNHDA and SQIVND (reference sequence). The CDR3 sequence is CASSIIQGLYNQPQHF. CDR3 sequence (DNA): TGTGCCAGTAGTATTATTCAGGGGTTGTACAATCAGCCCCAGCATTTT.

The chain employs TRBV19 and TRBJ1-1, with D unclear. Trimming took off 5 bases at V and 6 bases at J, with 7 bases between the two ends. From germline, CDR1 is LNHDA and CDR2 SQIVND (reference sequence). The CDR3 consists of 11 residues. The CDR3 region has the DNA TGTGCCAGTAGTGCGGGCGCTGAAGCTTTCTTT. Translated, it gives CASSAGAEAFF.

V gene TRBV2 combines with J gene TRBJ2-2; D is unclear. Germline CDR1 is SNHLY and CDR2 is FYNNEI. The CDR3 runs 13 residues. The V gene lost 5 bases and the J gene lost 6 bases, with 10 bases spanning the gap. In DNA, the CDR3 is TGTGCCAGCAGTCTGACTCGCGCCGGGGAGCTGTTTTTT. As protein: CASSLTRAGELFF. The full variable domain, with the rest looked up from reference TRBV2 and TRBJ2-2, is EPEVTQTPSHQVTQMGQEVILRCVPISNHLYFYWYRQILGQKVEFLVSFYNNEISEKSEIFDDQFSVERPDGSNFTLKIRSTKLEDSAMYFCASSLTRAGELFFGEGSRLTVL.

This rearrangement joins TRBV18 to TRBJ1-1, with 7 bases matching TRBD1. V gave up 4 bases and J gave up 1 base; unmatched junction bases: 6. The CDR3 loop spans 15 amino acids. The germline V gene encodes CDR1 KGHSH and CDR2 LQKENI. CDR3: CASSQRTGPNTEAFF. CDR3 coding DNA: TGTGCCAGCTCACAACGGACAGGACCGAACACTGAAGCTTTCTTT.

This sequence joins TRBV10-3 and TRBJ1-2; 10 bases agree with TRBD1. The ends lost 0 bases at V and 2 bases at J; junction bases unmatched: 6. CDR3 size: 17 residues. Per germline, CDR1 ENHRY and CDR2 SYGVKD. CDR3 region: CAISESEGQGWNYGYTF. CDR3 nucleotide sequence: TGTGCCATCAGTGAGTCGGAGGGACAGGGGTGGAACTATGGCTACACCTTC.

The chain uses TRBV3-1 (or the pseudogene TRBV3-2) and TRBJ1-5; D is undetermined. Germline CDR1 reads LGHDT; CDR2 reads YNNKEL (reference sequence). The CDR3 consists of 13 residues. V was trimmed by 2 bases and J by 6 bases, leaving 8 bases between them. The CDR3, as DNA: TGTGCCAGCAGCCAAATGACGGGTCAGCCCCAGCATTTT. It yields the protein CASSQMTGQPQHF.

The rearrangement joins TRBV19 to TRBJ1-5; 7 bases align to TRBD1. The CDR3 consists of 17 residues. J was trimmed by 1 base and V by 7 bases; bases with no gene match: 13. Germline CDR1 reads LNHDA; CDR2 reads SQIVND (reference sequence). CDR3 amino acids: CASTPTTGTDSNQPQHF. DNA of the CDR3: TGTGCCAGTACCCCCACCACCGGGACAGACAGCAATCAGCCCCAGCATTTT.

The rearrangement links TRBV5-1 to TRBJ2-2; D unclear. V shed 0 bases and J shed 13 bases, with 10 bases lying between them. The length of the CDR3 is 12 residues. Germline lookup yields CDR1 SGHRS and CDR2 YFSETQ. The CDR3 nucleotides read TGCGCCAGCAGCTTGGCCGGAGTCGGGCTGTTTTTT. Its protein is CASSLAGVGLFF. The complete variable domain, with remaining parts taken from reference TRBV5-1 and TRBJ2-2, reads KAGVTQTPRYLIKTRGQQVTLSCSPISGHRSVSWYQQTPGQGLQFLFEYFSETQRNKGNFPGRFSGRQFSNSRSEMNVSTLELGDSALYLCASSLAGVGLFFGEGSRLTVL.

The rearrangement uses TRBV25-1 and TRBJ1-3; D not resolved. V was clipped by 8 bases and J by 0 bases, with 17 bases between them. CDR3 length: 16 residues. CDR1 is MGHDK, CDR2 SYGVNS, per germline. The CDR3 coding sequence is TGTGCCAGCGAACCGCCGGGAGGCGGCTCTGGAAACACCATATATTTT. This codes for CASEPPGGGSGNTIYF.

The rearrangement links TRBV19 to TRBJ2-5, with 10 nucleotides matching TRBD2. Losses at the gene ends were 4 bases for V and 2 bases for J; bases not matched to a gene: 7. Germline CDR1 reads LNHDA; CDR2 reads SQIVND (reference sequence). The CDR3 has 16 residues. In DNA, the CDR3 is TGTGCCAGTAGTAGGGTTAGCGGGGGGCTACAAGAGACCCAGTACTTC. Protein: CASSRVSGGLQETQYF.